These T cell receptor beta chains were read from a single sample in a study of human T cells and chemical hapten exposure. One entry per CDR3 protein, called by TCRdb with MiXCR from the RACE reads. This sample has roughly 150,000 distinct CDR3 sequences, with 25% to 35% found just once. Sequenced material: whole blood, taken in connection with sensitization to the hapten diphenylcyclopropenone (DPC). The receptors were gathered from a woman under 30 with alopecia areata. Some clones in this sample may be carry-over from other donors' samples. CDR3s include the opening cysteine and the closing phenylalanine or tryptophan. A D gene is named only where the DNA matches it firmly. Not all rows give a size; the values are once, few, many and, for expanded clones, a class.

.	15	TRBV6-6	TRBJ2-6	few	CASRDPFSGANVLTF	TGTGCCAGCAGGGACCCGTTCTCTGGGGCCAACGTCCTGACTTTC
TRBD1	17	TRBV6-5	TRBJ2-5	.	CASTRRSGGSRQETQYF	TGTGCCAGCACCAGGCGGTCAGGGGGAAGTCGGCAAGAGACCCAGTACTTC
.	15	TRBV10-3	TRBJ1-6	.	CAISDVGQGNSPLHF	TGTGCCATCAGTGATGTGGGACAAGGCAATTCACCCCTCCACTTT
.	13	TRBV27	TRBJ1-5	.	CASRPYSNQPQHF	TGTGCCAGCAGACCGTATAGCAATCAGCCCCAGCATTTT
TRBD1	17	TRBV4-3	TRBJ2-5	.	CASSQDHLDRGLKTQYF	TGCGCCAGCAGCCAAGATCATCTGGACAGGGGGCTAAAGACCCAGTACTTC
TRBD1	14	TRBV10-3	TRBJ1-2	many	CAISGPEGAFGYTF	TGTGCCATCAGTGGACCCGAGGGGGCCTTCGGCTACACCTTC
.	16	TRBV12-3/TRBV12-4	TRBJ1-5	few	CASSLAPPGGNQPQHF	TGTGCCAGCAGTTTAGCCCCCCCGGGGGGCAATCAGCCCCAGCATTTT
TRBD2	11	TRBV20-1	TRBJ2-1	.	CSHSPGGEQFF	TGCAGTCACTCCCCGGGAGGAGAGCAGTTCTTC
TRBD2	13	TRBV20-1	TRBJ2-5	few	CSARGLAIETQYF	TGCAGTGCTAGAGGACTAGCTATCGAGACCCAGTACTTC
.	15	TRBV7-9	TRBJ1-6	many	CASRPEGVVNSPLHF	TGTGCCAGCCGGCCGGAGGGGGTGGTAAATTCACCCCTCCACTTT
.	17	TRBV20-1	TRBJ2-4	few	CSARGGWGAGTKNIQYF	TGCAGTGCTAGAGGAGGGTGGGGGGCCGGAACCAAAAACATTCAGTACTTC
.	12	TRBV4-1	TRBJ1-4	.	CASSHKREKLFF	TGCGCCAGCAGCCACAAACGAGAAAAACTGTTTTTT
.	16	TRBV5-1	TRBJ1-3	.	CASSLEPAGAGNTIYF	TGCGCCAGCAGCTTGGAGCCGGCAGGGGCTGGAAACACCATATATTTT
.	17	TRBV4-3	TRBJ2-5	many	CASSQGMGSPYQETQYF	TGCGCCAGCAGCCAAGGAATGGGCAGCCCATACCAAGAGACCCAGTACTTC
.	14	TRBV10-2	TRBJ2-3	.	CASRGDAYTDTQYF	TGCGCCAGCAGAGGCGACGCATACACAGATACGCAGTATTTT
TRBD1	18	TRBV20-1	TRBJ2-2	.	CSAREVRGRVANTGELFF	TGCAGTGCTAGGGAAGTGAGGGGGCGAGTCGCGAACACCGGGGAGCTGTTTTTT
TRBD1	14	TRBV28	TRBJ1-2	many	CASSQTGLTYGYTF	TGTGCCAGCAGTCAGACAGGGCTTACCTATGGCTACACCTTC
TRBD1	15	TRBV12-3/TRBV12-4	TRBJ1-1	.	CASSKVKGAGTEAFF	TGTGCCAGCAGTAAGGTCAAGGGGGCAGGAACTGAAGCTTTCTTT
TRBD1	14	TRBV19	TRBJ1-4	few	CASSTWDSNEKLFF	TGTGCCAGTAGTACATGGGACAGTAATGAAAAACTGTTTTTT
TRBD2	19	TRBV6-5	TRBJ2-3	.	CASSSPPGLAGSSTDTQYF	TGTGCCAGCAGTTCCCCACCGGGACTAGCGGGGAGTAGCACAGATACGCAGTATTTT
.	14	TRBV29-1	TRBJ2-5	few	CSVSTGTGGETQYF	TGCAGCGTATCCACCGGGACCGGGGGAGAGACCCAGTACTTC
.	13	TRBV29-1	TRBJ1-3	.	CSVVSGYGNTIYF	TGCAGCGTTGTTTCAGGGTATGGAAACACCATATATTTT
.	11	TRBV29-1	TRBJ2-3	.	CSVGRADTQYF	TGCAGCGTTGGGAGGGCAGATACGCAGTATTTT
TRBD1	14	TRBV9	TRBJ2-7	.	CASSAGTDPYEQYF	TGTGCCAGCAGCGCAGGGACAGATCCCTACGAGCAGTACTTC
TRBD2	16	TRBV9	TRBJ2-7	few	CASSDGLAGASYEQYF	TGTGCCAGCAGCGACGGACTAGCGGGAGCCTCCTACGAGCAGTACTTC
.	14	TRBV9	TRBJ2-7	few	CASSAGQPTYEQYF	TGTGCCAGCAGCGCTGGACAGCCCACCTACGAGCAGTACTTC
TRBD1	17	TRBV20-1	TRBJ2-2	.	CSAPRRFRQGAIGELFF	TGCAGTGCTCCTAGGAGGTTTCGACAGGGGGCGATCGGGGAGCTGTTTTTT
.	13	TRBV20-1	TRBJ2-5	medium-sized	CSARELGLGTQYF	TGCAGTGCTAGAGAATTGGGACTGGGGACCCAGTACTTC
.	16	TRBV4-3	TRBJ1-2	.	CASSQDFARAQGGYTF	TGCGCCAGCAGCCAAGATTTTGCCAGGGCACAGGGTGGCTACACCTTC
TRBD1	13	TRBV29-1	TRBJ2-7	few	CSVAGGQFYEQYF	TGCAGCGTCGCAGGGGGACAGTTCTACGAGCAGTACTTC